The rows below give T cell receptor beta chains drawn from one sample of a study of cytomegalovirus exposure and HLA in healthy donors. Produced via immunoSEQ multiplex PCR; TCRdb's table is partial and in-frame only. The sample lists about 110,000 clones; 70% were seen once. The sample comprised PBMCs. These receptors came from a man aged 30-40 years in good health and CMV-seropositive. Each CDR3 is given with its conserved first and last residue. A D gene is named only where the DNA matches it firmly. The size entry is marked missing in some rows and otherwise reads once, few, many or a size class.

V	size	D	J	CDR3	DNA
TRBV2	.	.	TRBJ1-1	CASRSPTGMNTEAFF	TGTGCCAGCAGATCACCCACAGGGATGAACACTGAAGCTTTCTTT
TRBV11-2	.	.	TRBJ2-2	CASSARSDANTGELFF	TGTGCCAGCAGCGCCCGGAGCGACGCGAACACCGGGGAGCTGTTTTTT
TRBV5-6	.	TRBD1	TRBJ1-3	CASSPTGGTGNTIYF	TGTGCCAGCAGCCCGACAGGGGGCACTGGAAACACCATATATTTT
TRBV7-8	few	TRBD1	TRBJ1-1	CASSFLTQGAGEAFF	TGTGCCAGCAGCTTCTTAACACAGGGGGCGGGTGAAGCTTTCTTT
TRBV6-5	.	.	TRBJ1-5	CASRDTYTQPQHF	TGTGCCAGCAGAGACACGTACACCCAGCCCCAGCATTTT
TRBV13	.	TRBD1	TRBJ1-2	CASSSNHRGPGGYTF	TGTGCCAGCAGCTCCAATCACAGGGGGCCGGGTGGCTACACCTTC
TRBV5-5	.	.	TRBJ1-5	CASSFKGDLSNQPQHF	TGTGCCAGCAGCTTCAAGGGAGACTTAAGCAATCAGCCCCAGCATTTT
TRBV4-1	.	TRBD2	TRBJ2-1	CASSPNSGRGAYNEQFF	TGCGCCAGCAGCCCTAATAGCGGGAGAGGGGCCTACAATGAGCAGTTCTTC
TRBV6-1	.	.	TRBJ1-5	CASSPNSRGSQPQHF	TGTGCCAGCAGCCCAAATTCGAGAGGGAGCCAGCCCCAGCATTTT
TRBV28	.	TRBD2	TRBJ2-1	CASSNEVASGRAPYNEQFF	TGTGCCAGCAGTAATGAGGTTGCTAGCGGCCGGGCTCCCTACAATGAGCAGTTCTTC
TRBV7-2	.	.	TRBJ2-3	CASSSLTEYTDTQYF	TGTGCCAGCAGCTCCCTGACAGAGTACACAGATACGCAGTATTTT
TRBV29-1	.	.	TRBJ2-1	CGVLAGNRYNEQFF	TGCGGCGTGCTGGCGGGGAATCGTTACAATGAGCAGTTCTTC
TRBV6-6	.	TRBD2	TRBJ2-7	CASSYPGGGYEQYF	TGTGCCAGCAGCTACCCGGGAGGGGGATACGAGCAGTACTTC
TRBV5-8	.	.	TRBJ1-3	CASSLAGYSGNTIYF	TGTGCCAGCAGCTTGGCGGGTTACTCTGGAAACACCATATATTTT
TRBV19	few	.	TRBJ2-3	CASTLGQEGGTQYF	TGTGCCAGTACCTTAGGACAGGAGGGCGGCACGCAGTATTTT
TRBV7-2	.	.	TRBJ2-1	CASSPTSVTYNEQFF	TGTGCCAGCAGCCCCACTAGTGTCACCTACAATGAGCAGTTCTTC
TRBV30	.	.	TRBJ1-1	CAWSDSPGTEAFF	TGTGCCTGGAGCGACAGCCCAGGGACTGAAGCTTTCTTT
TRBV6-5	.	.	TRBJ2-1	CASSYDYTSEQFF	TGTGCCAGCAGTTACGATTATACGAGTGAGCAGTTCTTC
TRBV9	.	.	TRBJ2-7	CASSVDNRGEQYF	TGTGCCAGCAGCGTTGACAACCGGGGGGAGCAGTACTTC
TRBV12-5	few	TRBD1	TRBJ1-1	CASGFARTGAEQNTEAFF	TGTGCTAGTGGTTTCGCGAGGACAGGCGCGGAGCAGAACACTGAAGCTTTCTTT
TRBV29-1	.	.	TRBJ2-3	CSVVNRASTDTQYF	TGCAGCGTCGTGAACAGGGCTAGCACAGATACGCAGTATTTT
TRBV5-1	.	TRBD1	TRBJ1-6	CASSVQGADNSPLHF	TGCGCCAGCAGCGTGCAGGGGGCTGATAATTCACCCCTCCACTTT
TRBV9	.	.	TRBJ2-1	CASSGHSSYNEQFF	TGTGCCAGCAGCGGTCACAGCTCCTACAATGAGCAGTTCTTC
TRBV5-4	.	TRBD1	TRBJ1-2	CASSRTGAKDYGYTF	TGTGCCAGCAGCCGGACAGGGGCGAAGGACTATGGCTACACCTTC
TRBV7-9	.	.	TRBJ2-7	CASSLAGVGEQYF	TGTGCCAGCAGCTTAGCGGGCGTGGGCGAGCAGTACTTC
TRBV5-1	.	.	TRBJ1-6	CASSDRGYNSPLHF	TGCGCCAGCAGCGACCGGGGTTATAATTCACCCCTCCACTTT
TRBV6-5	few	TRBD1	TRBJ1-2	CASSTQGRGYTF	TGTGCCAGCAGTACACAGGGGAGAGGCTACACCTTC
TRBV15	.	.	TRBJ2-7	CATSRDRGMQYF	TGTGCCACCAGCAGAGATCGGGGGATGCAGTACTTC
TRBV5-8	.	TRBD1	TRBJ1-1	CASSLRQGGNTEAFF	TGTGCCAGCAGCTTAAGACAGGGAGGGAACACTGAAGCTTTCTTT
TRBV6-6	.	TRBD2	TRBJ2-1	CASDRLADLPSDEQFF	TGTGCCAGCGATCGGCTAGCGGACCTTCCTAGCGATGAGCAGTTCTTC
TRBV9	.	.	TRBJ2-7	CASSPVQVVLGNEQYF	TGTGCCAGCAGCCCGGTCCAGGTGGTATTAGGAAACGAGCAGTACTTC
TRBV27	.	TRBD1	TRBJ1-2	CASSSGDRGYYGYTF	TGTGCCAGCAGTTCGGGGGACAGGGGGTATTATGGCTACACCTTC
TRBV19	once	.	TRBJ1-1	CASSIEHRATEAFF	TGTGCCAGTAGTATAGAGCACAGGGCGACTGAAGCTTTCTTT
TRBV5-4	few	TRBD1	TRBJ1-3	CASSLGQGASENTIYF	TGTGCCAGCAGCTTGGGACAGGGGGCGAGTGAAAACACCATATATTTT
TRBV13	.	.	TRBJ1-2	CASSPRREHLNYGYTF	TGTGCCAGCAGCCCACGCCGGGAGCATCTCAACTATGGCTACACCTTC
TRBV29-1	few	TRBD2	TRBJ2-1	CSVVGLAGVFFKNEQFF	TGCAGCGTGGTGGGACTAGCGGGAGTCTTCTTTAAGAATGAGCAGTTCTTC
TRBV27	.	.	TRBJ1-4	CASSPKGGPNEKLFF	TGTGCCAGCAGTCCAAAGGGAGGGCCTAATGAAAAACTGTTTTTT
TRBV5-1	.	TRBD1	TRBJ2-5	CASSSGTGHQETQYF	TGCGCCAGCAGCTCCGGGACAGGGCACCAAGAGACCCAGTACTTC
TRBV11-2	few	.	TRBJ2-1	CASSPRAGNSFGEQFF	TGTGCCAGCAGCCCCAGAGCAGGGAACTCCTTCGGGGAGCAGTTCTTC
TRBV6-5	.	.	TRBJ2-7	CASSYSGSYEQYF	TGTGCCAGCAGTTACTCGGGCAGCTACGAGCAGTACTTC
TRBV9	few	.	TRBJ2-1	CASSVDSATVEQFF	TGTGCCAGCAGCGTAGATAGCGCAACCGTTGAGCAGTTCTTC
TRBV27	.	.	TRBJ2-1	CATTSSEYYNEQFF	TGTGCCACCACTAGCTCTGAGTACTACAATGAGCAGTTCTTC
TRBV27	.	.	TRBJ1-1	CASSLGGSTEAFF	TGTGCCAGCAGTTTAGGGGGGTCCACTGAAGCTTTCTTT
TRBV7-3	few	TRBD2	TRBJ2-1	CASSLGLAGDYNEQFF	TGTGCCAGCAGCTTAGGGCTAGCGGGGGACTACAATGAGCAGTTCTTC
TRBV9	.	TRBD2	TRBJ2-1	CASSSRLAGPKEQFF	TGTGCCAGCAGCAGCCGACTAGCGGGACCAAAAGAGCAGTTCTTC
TRBV29-1	.	TRBD1	TRBJ1-2	CSAGGEFGYTF	TGCAGCGCAGGGGGCGAATTTGGCTACACCTTC
TRBV7-3	.	.	TRBJ2-5	CASSLNRDGTQYF	TGTGCCAGCAGCTTAAACAGGGATGGGACCCAGTACTTC
TRBV29-1	.	TRBD1	TRBJ2-6	CSGRYRDRRSGANVLTF	TGCAGCGGTAGATACCGGGACAGAAGATCTGGGGCCAACGTCCTGACTTTC
TRBV5-1	.	.	TRBJ1-1	CASSYKLSGNTEAFF	TGCGCCAGCAGCTACAAACTTTCGGGGAACACTGAAGCTTTCTTT
TRBV5-1	.	TRBD2	TRBJ2-3	CASSWRTSESTDTQYF	TGCGCCAGCAGCTGGCGGACTAGCGAGAGCACAGATACGCAGTATTTT
TRBV19	.	TRBD1	TRBJ2-2	CASSIVGRGKGTGELFF	TGTGCCAGTAGTATAGTGGGCAGGGGGAAAGGAACCGGGGAGCTGTTTTTT